One sample yielded the 19 T cell receptor beta chains listed below, sequenced in a study of response to subunit inactivated influenza vaccine. In TCRdb, the RT-PCR reads were re-called with MiXCR into one record per CDR3 protein. Found here are 610,000 or so distinct CDR3 sequences, approximately 14% of them singletons; the top ten hold around 10%. Sequences were derived from PBMCs from blood, sampled roughly 12 days after vaccination. These receptors were taken from a man aged 45 to 65 who received an inactivated influenza vaccine.

The V gene is TRBV10-3, the J gene TRBJ1-3; no clear D. Trimming took off 8 bases at V and 0 bases at J, with 11 bases between the two ends. The CDR3 has 14 residues. Germline CDR1 ENHRY, CDR2 SYGVKD. The CDR3 reads CAILNRDSGNTIYF. The CDR3 region has the DNA TGTGCCATCCTTAATCGAGACTCTGGAAACACCATATATTTT.

The genes are TRBV20-1 and TRBJ2-5; the match to TRBD1 covers 11 bases. V shed 6 bases, J shed 5 bases, and the junction held 8 bases outside the gene matches. Germline V gives CDR1 DFQATT, CDR2 SNEGSKA (reference sequence). This CDR3 has 14 residues. The CDR3 sequence is CSAAGQGAVETQYF. CDR3 bases: TGCAGTGCCGCCGGACAGGGGGCGGTGGAGACCCAGTACTTC.

This rearrangement joins TRBV7-9 to TRBJ2-3; 10 bases align to TRBD2. J lost 7 bases, V lost 1 base, and 5 bases had no gene match. The CDR3 runs to 15 residues. The germline V gene has CDR1 SEHNR and CDR2 FQNEAQ (reference sequence). The CDR3: CASSLGRAGGNTQYF. The CDR3 DNA reads as TGTGCCAGCAGCTTAGGGCGAGCGGGAGGGAATACGCAGTATTTT.

The chain is built from TRBV6-4 and TRBJ1-4; 9 bases align to TRBD1. V trimming: 7 bases; J trimming: 7 bases; junction bases outside the gene matches: 10. This CDR3 is built from 15 residues. Germline values: CDR1 MRHNA, CDR2 SNTAGT. The CDR3 protein is CASTLGQGLLEKLFF. CDR3 nucleotides: TGTGCCAGCACGTTGGGACAGGGTTTACTTGAAAAACTGTTTTTT.

This clonotype was counted a few times. This chain joins TRBV5-8 and TRBJ2-7; TRBD1 matches 8 bases. CDR3 size: 16 residues. CDR1 is SGHTS and CDR2 is YDEGEE in the germline V gene. After removal of 2 bases from V and 6 bases from J, the junction contained 13 bases not matched to a gene. The CDR3 sequence is CASSLIVVGQGPEQYF. The DNA of the CDR3 is TGTGCCAGCAGCTTAATCGTGGTCGGACAGGGTCCCGAGCAGTACTTC.

This clonotype appeared a few times. The chain uses TRBV6-1 and TRBJ1-4; 9 bases map to TRBD1. The CDR3 has 16 residues. After removal of 6 bases from V and 0 bases from J, the junction contained 5 bases not matched to a gene. The germline gives CDR1 MNHNS, CDR2 SASEGT. CDR3 residues: CASRNRGLATNEKLFF. CDR3 DNA sequence: TGTGCCAGCAGGAACAGGGGGCTAGCAACTAATGAAAAACTGTTTTTT.

This clonotype has just a few counts. V usage is TRBV18 and J usage is TRBJ2-7; D is possibly TRBD1 or TRBD2 (5 bases each). There are 14 residues in the CDR3. V was pared by 6 bases and J by 0 bases, with 12 bases between. Germline assignment: CDR1 KGHSH and CDR2 LQKENI. The CDR3 DNA reads as TGTGCCAGCTCCCCGGGACGGAGCTCCTACGAGCAGTACTTC. Translation gives CASSPGRSSYEQYF.

The chain couples TRBV6-1 to TRBJ2-6; maybe TRBD1 (6 bases). CDR3 length: 18 residues. The V end was cut by 6 bases, the J end by 4 bases, with 22 bases between. The germline gives CDR1 MNHNS, CDR2 SASEGT. CDR3: CASSPRGQLVKGANVLTF. The CDR3 bases are TGTGCCAGCAGCCCCAGAGGACAGCTAGTCAAAGGGGCCAACGTCCTGACTTTC.

The chain recombines TRBV7-2 with TRBJ2-7; D ambiguous. V was clipped by 0 bases and J by 6 bases, with 15 bases between them. The germline CDR1 and CDR2 sequences are SGHTA and FQGNSA. The CDR3 loop spans 15 amino acids. Here the CDR3 reads CASSLAGIMLGEQYF. The CDR3 DNA reads TGTGCCAGCAGCTTAGCGGGGATAATGCTTGGCGAGCAGTACTTC.

This clonotype was seen only a few times. This rearrangement joins TRBV4-1 to TRBJ1-4; maybe TRBD1 (6 bases). With 3 bases removed from V and 5 bases from J, the gap between germline ends came to 13 bases. This CDR3 comprises 15 residues. Germline CDR1 MGHRA, CDR2 YSYEKL. CDR3 amino acids: CASSQNGQRNEKLFF. For the CDR3, the DNA is TGCGCCAGCAGCCAGAATGGACAGAGAAATGAAAAACTGTTTTTT.

This clonotype was seen a few times. CDR3 sequence (DNA): TGCGCCAGCAGCTTGCTTAGCGGGGGCCCCGGGAATGAGCAGTTCTTC. Translating it yields CASSLLSGGPGNEQFF. The chain joins TRBV5-1 to TRBJ2-1; 9 bases agree with TRBD2. The length of the CDR3 is 16 residues. The trim removed 1 base at V and 7 bases at J, leaving 9 bases unmatched. Looked up from germline, CDR1 is SGHRS and CDR2 is YFSETQ. Drawing the rest from reference TRBV5-1 and TRBJ2-1, the complete variable domain is KAGVTQTPRYLIKTRGQQVTLSCSPISGHRSVSWYQQTPGQGLQFLFEYFSETQRNKGNFPGRFSGRQFSNSRSEMNVSTLELGDSALYLCASSLLSGGPGNEQFFGPGTRLTVL.

This clonotype showed up just a few times. The rearrangement links TRBV11-3 to TRBJ2-1; D gene ambiguous. The CDR3 is 15 amino acids. The V gene's germline CDR1 is SGHNT and CDR2 YENEEA. Trimming shortened V by 8 bases and J by 0 bases, and 14 bases separated the two germline ends. This CDR3 is CASGPFGVSYNEQFF. The CDR3 nucleotides read TGTGCCAGCGGACCCTTTGGGGTCTCCTACAATGAGCAGTTCTTC. The variable domain in full, completed from reference TRBV11-3 and TRBJ2-1, reads EAGVVQSPRYKIIEKKQPVAFWCNPISGHNTLYWYLQNLGQGPELLIRYENEEAVDDSQLPKDRFSAERLKGVDSTLKIQPAELGDSAVYLCASGPFGVSYNEQFFGPGTRLTVL.

The chain couples TRBV5-6 to TRBJ2-7; 7 positions match TRBD1. The CDR3 has 14 residues. Germline values: CDR1 SGHDT, CDR2 YYEEEE. V shed 3 bases and J 2 bases; nucleotides not matched to a gene: 5. CDR3 in DNA: TGTGCCAGCAGCTCACAGGGGACAACCTACGAGCAGTACTTC. Translation: CASSSQGTTYEQYF.

V is TRBV19 and J is TRBJ1-5; 7 bases line up with TRBD1. Germline V lookup: CDR1 LNHDA, CDR2 SQIVND (reference sequence). V shed 6 bases, J shed 7 bases, and the junction held 6 bases outside the gene matches. This CDR3 comprises 13 residues. CDR3 protein: CASRATGQQPQHF. CDR3 in DNA: TGTGCCAGTAGGGCGACAGGGCAGCAGCCCCAGCATTTT.

The rearrangement joins TRBV20-1 to TRBJ2-5; D uncertain. This CDR3 region has 13 residues. Trimming took off 5 bases at V and 1 base at J, with 11 bases between the two ends. Germline V CDR1 and CDR2: DFQATT, SNEGSKA (reference sequence). The CDR3, as DNA: TGCAGTGCTTTTTTCAGGTTCCAAGAGACCCAGTACTTC. This translates into CSAFFRFQETQYF.

The V and J genes are TRBV5-1 and TRBJ2-7, with 9 bases lining up with TRBD2. V shed 0 bases, J shed 4 bases, and the junction held 5 bases outside the gene matches. Germline CDR1 is SGHRS and CDR2 is YFSETQ. This CDR3 spans 15 amino acids. CDR3 sequence reads: CASSLVDAGGYEQYF. The DNA for the CDR3 is TGCGCCAGCAGCTTGGTAGATGCGGGGGGGTACGAGCAGTACTTC. The complete variable domain, with remaining parts taken from reference TRBV5-1 and TRBJ2-7, reads KAGVTQTPRYLIKTRGQQVTLSCSPISGHRSVSWYQQTPGQGLQFLFEYFSETQRNKGNFPGRFSGRQFSNSRSEMNVSTLELGDSALYLCASSLVDAGGYEQYFGPGTRLTVT.

This clonotype occurred a few times. This chain joins TRBV2 and TRBJ1-5; D not resolved. Germline CDR1 SNHLY, CDR2 FYNNEI. The CDR3 has 14 residues. Trimming took off 0 bases at V and 13 bases at J, with 16 bases between the two ends. CDR3 DNA: TGTGCCAGCAGTGAAGCCACTCCTCGAAAGTCGCAGCATTTT. It encodes CASSEATPRKSQHF.

This clonotype has only a few counts. CDR3 sequence: CASSLWGGDNQPQHF. In DNA, the CDR3 is TGCGCCAGCAGCTTGTGGGGGGGCGACAATCAGCCCCAGCATTTT. The chain is built from TRBV5-1 and TRBJ1-5; maybe TRBD1 (6 bases). Germline-derived CDR1 and CDR2 are SGHRS and YFSETQ. The CDR3 has 15 amino acids. Trimming stripped 1 base from V and 3 bases from J, with 11 bases between.

The V and J genes are TRBV28 and TRBJ2-1, with 8 bases matching TRBD1. Trimming took 6 bases from V and 3 from J; bases not matched to a gene: 10. The CDR3 runs to 16 residues. Germline V gives CDR1 MDHEN, CDR2 SYDVKM. The chain's CDR3 is CASSRGDRYFYNEQFF. DNA of the CDR3: TGTGCCAGCAGCCGTGGGGACAGGTATTTCTACAATGAGCAGTTCTTC.